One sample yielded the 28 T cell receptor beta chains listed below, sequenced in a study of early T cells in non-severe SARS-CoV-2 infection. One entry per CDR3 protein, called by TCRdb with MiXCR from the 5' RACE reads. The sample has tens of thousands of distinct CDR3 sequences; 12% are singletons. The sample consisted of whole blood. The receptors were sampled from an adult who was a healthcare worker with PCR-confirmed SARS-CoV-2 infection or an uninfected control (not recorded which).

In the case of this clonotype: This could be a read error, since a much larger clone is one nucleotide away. CDR3 nucleotide sequence: TGTGCCAGCAGCTTCGGGCCAGCCGCAGATACGCAGTATTTT. Translated, it gives CASSFGPAADTQYF. The rearrangement uses TRBV5-5 and TRBJ2-3; D is unresolved. This CDR3 spans 14 amino acids. Germline V gene lookup returns CDR1 SGHKS and CDR2 YYEKEE (reference sequence). V shed 2 bases and J shed 4 bases, with 11 bases lying between them.

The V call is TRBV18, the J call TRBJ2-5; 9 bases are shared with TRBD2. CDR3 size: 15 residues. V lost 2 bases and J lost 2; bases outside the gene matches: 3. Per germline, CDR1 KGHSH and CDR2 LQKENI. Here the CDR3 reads CASSPSLAGQETQYF. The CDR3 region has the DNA TGTGCCAGCTCACCATCGCTAGCGGGACAAGAGACCCAGTACTTC. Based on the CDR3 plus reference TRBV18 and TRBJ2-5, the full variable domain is NAGVMQNPRHLVRRRGQEARLRCSPMKGHSHVYWYRQLPEEGLKFMVYLQKENIIDESGMPKERFSAEFPKEGPSILRIQQVVRGDSAAYFCASSPSLAGQETQYFGPGTRLLVL.

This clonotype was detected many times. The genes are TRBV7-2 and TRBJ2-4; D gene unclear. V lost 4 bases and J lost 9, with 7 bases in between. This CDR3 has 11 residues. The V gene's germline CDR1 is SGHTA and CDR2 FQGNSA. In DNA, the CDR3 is TGTGCCAGCAGCTCAGCTGGCATTCAGTACTTC. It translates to CASSSAGIQYF.

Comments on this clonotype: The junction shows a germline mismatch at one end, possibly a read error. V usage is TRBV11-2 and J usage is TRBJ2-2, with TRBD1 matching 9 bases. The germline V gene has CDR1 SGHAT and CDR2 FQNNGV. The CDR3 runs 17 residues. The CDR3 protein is CTSSPPRDRANTGELFF. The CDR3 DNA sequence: TGTACCAGCAGCCCACCCCGGGACAGGGCTAACACCGGGGAGCTGTTTTTT.

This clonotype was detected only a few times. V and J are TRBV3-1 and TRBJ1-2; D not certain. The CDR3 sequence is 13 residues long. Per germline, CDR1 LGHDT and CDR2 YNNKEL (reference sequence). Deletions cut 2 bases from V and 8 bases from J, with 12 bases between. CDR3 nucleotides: TGTGCCAGCAGCCAATTATCGAGCGGAGGCTACACCTTC. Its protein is CASSQLSSGGYTF.

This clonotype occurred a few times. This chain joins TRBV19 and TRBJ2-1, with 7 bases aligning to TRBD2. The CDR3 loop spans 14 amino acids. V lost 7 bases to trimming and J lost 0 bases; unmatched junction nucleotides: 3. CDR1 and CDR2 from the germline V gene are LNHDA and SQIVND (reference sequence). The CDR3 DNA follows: TGTGCCAGTACTGGGGGGGACTCCTACAATGAGCAGTTCTTC. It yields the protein CASTGGDSYNEQFF.

In nucleotides, the CDR3 is TGTGCCAGCAGTCCGTACAGGGGGCGTTTTCAGTACTTC. Amino acid sequence: CASSPYRGRFQYF. The chain uses TRBV6-2 or TRBV6-3 and TRBJ2-4; 9 nucleotides agree with TRBD1. V lost 5 bases to trimming and J lost 11 bases; unmatched junction nucleotides: 7. Germline CDR1 and CDR2: MNHEY and SVGEGT. The length of the CDR3 is 13 residues.

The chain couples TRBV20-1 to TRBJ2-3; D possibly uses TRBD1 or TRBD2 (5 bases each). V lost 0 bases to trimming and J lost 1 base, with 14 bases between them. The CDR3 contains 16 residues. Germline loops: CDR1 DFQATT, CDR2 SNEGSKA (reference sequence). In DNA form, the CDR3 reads TGCAGTGCTAGAGATCTGCTAGCCAGGGGCACAGATACGCAGTATTTT. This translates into CSARDLLARGTDTQYF.

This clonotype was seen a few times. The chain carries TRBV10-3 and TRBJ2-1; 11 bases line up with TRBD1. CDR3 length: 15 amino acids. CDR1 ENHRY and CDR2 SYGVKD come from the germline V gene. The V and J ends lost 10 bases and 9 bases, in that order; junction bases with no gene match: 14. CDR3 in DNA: TGTGCCACCTACACTATCGGGACAGGGGGGGTTGAGCAGTTCTTC. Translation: CATYTIGTGGVEQFF.

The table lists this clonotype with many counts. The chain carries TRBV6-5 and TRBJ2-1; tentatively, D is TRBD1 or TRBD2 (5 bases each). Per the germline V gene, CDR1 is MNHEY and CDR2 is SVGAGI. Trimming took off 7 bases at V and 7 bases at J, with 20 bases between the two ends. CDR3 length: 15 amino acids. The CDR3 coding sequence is TGTGCCAGCAACCTAGGGGCGGGCTCCGGGAATGAGCAGTTCTTC. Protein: CASNLGAGSGNEQFF.

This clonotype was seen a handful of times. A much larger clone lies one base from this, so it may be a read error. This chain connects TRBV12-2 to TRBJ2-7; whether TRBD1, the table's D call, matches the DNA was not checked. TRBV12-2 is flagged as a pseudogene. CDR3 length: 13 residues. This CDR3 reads CTSRFQGTYEQYF. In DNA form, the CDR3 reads TGTACAAGTCGCTTCCAGGGAACCTACGAGCAGTACTTC.

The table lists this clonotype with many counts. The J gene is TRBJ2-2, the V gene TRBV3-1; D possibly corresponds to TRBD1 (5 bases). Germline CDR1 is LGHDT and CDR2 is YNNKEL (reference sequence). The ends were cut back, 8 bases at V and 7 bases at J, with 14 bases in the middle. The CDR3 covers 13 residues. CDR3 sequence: CASSTTGIGELFF. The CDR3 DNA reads TGTGCCAGCTCCACCACAGGCATCGGGGAGCTGTTTTTT.

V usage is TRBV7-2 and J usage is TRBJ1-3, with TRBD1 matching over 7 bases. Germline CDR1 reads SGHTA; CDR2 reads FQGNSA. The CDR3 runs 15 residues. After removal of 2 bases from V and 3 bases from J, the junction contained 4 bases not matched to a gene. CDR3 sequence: CASSLWHRGGNTIYF. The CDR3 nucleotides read TGTGCCAGCAGCTTATGGCACAGGGGTGGAAACACCATATATTTT.

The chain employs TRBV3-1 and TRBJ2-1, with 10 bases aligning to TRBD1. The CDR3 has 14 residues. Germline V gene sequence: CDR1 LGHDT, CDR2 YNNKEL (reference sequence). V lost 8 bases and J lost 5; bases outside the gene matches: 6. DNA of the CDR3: TGTGCCAGCCGGGACAGGGGCTCACACAATGAGCAGTTCTTC. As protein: CASRDRGSHNEQFF.

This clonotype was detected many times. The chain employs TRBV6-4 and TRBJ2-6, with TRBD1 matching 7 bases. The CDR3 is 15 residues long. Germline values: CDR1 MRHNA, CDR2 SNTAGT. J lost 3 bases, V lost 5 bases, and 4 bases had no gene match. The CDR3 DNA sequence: TGTGCCAGCAGTCTTCAGGGGGATGGGGCCAACGTCCTGACTTTC. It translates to CASSLQGDGANVLTF.

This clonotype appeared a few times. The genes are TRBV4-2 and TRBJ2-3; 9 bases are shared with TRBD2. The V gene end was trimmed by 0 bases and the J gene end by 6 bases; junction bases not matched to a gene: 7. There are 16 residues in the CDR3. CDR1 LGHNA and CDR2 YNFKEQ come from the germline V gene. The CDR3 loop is CASSQDSGGSWDTQYF. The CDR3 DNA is TGTGCCAGCAGCCAAGATAGCGGGGGAAGCTGGGATACGCAGTATTTT.

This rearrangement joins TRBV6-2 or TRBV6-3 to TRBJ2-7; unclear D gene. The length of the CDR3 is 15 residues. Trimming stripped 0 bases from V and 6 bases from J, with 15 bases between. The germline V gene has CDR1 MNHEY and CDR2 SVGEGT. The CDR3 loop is CASSYSSVGLSEQYF. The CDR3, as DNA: TGTGCCAGCAGTTACTCGAGTGTGGGCCTATCCGAGCAGTACTTC.

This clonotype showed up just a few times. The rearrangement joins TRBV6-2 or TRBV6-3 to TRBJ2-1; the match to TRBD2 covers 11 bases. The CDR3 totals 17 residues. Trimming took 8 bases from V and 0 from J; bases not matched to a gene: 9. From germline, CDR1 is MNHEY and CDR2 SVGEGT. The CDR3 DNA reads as TGTGCCAGCCAGGGACTAGCGGATGAGAGCTCCTACAATGAGCAGTTCTTC. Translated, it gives CASQGLADESSYNEQFF.

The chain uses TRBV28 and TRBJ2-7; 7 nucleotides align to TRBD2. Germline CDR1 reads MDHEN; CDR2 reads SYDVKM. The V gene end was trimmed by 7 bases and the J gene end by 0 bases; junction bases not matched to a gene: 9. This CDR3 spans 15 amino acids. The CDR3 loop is CASTPEERGSYEQYF. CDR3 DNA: TGTGCCAGCACCCCCGAAGAGCGGGGCTCCTACGAGCAGTACTTC.

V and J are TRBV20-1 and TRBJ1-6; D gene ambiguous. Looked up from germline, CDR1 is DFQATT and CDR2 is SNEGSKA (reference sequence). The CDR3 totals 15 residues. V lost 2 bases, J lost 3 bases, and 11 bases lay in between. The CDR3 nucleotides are TGCAGTGCTAGAATGACGGGCGGCTATAATTCACCCCTCCACTTT. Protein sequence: CSARMTGGYNSPLHF.

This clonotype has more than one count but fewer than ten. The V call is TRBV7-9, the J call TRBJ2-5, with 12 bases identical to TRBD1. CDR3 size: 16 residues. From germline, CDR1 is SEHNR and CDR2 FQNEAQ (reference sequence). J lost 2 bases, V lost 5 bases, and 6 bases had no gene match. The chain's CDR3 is CASSLKGQGAQETQYF. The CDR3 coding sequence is TGTGCCAGCAGCCTAAAGGGACAGGGGGCTCAAGAGACCCAGTACTTC.

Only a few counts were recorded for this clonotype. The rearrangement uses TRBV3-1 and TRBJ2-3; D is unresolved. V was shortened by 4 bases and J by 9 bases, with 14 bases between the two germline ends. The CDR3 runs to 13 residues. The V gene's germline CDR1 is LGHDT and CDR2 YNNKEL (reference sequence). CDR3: CASSLQRGITQYF. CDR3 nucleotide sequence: TGTGCCAGCAGCCTACAGCGTGGGATCACGCAGTATTTT.

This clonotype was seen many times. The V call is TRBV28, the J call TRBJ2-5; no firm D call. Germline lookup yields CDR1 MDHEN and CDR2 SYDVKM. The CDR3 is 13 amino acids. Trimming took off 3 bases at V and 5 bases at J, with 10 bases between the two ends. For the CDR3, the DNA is TGTGCCAGCAGTTTGCCTTCCCTGGAGACCCAGTACTTC. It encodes CASSLPSLETQYF.

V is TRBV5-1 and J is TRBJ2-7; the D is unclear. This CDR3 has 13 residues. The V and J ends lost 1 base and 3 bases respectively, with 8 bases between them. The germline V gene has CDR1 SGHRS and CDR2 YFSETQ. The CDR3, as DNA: TGCGCCAGCAGCTTGTCTCCGATCTACGAGCAGTACTTC. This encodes CASSLSPIYEQYF.

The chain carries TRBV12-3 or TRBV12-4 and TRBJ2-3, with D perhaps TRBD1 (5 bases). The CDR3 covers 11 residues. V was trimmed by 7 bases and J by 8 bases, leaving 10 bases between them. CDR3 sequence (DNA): TGTGCCAGCACCAATAGGGGTACGCAGTATTTT. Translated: CASTNRGTQYF.

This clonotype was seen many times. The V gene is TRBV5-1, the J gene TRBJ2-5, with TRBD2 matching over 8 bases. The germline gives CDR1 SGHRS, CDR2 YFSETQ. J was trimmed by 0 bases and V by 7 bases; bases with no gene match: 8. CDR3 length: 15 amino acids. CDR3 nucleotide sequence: TGCGCCAGCGCCCCGGGAGGGACTTACCAAGAGACCCAGTACTTC. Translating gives CASAPGGTYQETQYF. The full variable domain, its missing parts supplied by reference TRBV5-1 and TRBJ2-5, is KAGVTQTPRYLIKTRGQQVTLSCSPISGHRSVSWYQQTPGQGLQFLFEYFSETQRNKGNFPGRFSGRQFSNSRSEMNVSTLELGDSALYLCASAPGGTYQETQYFGPGTRLLVL.

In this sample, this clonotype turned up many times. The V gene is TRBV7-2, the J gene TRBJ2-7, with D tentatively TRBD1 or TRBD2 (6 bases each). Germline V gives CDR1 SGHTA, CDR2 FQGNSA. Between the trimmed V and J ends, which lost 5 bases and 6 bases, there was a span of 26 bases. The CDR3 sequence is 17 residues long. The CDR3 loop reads CASSPNAAAGGGREQYF. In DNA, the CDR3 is TGTGCCAGCAGCCCCAACGCGGCGGCCGGGGGCGGTCGCGAGCAGTACTTC.

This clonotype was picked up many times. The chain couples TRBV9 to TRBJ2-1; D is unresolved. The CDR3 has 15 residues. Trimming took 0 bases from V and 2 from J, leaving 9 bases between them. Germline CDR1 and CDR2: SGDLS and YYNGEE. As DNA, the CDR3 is TGTGCCAGCAGCGTAGTGGAGCGCGCCTACAATGAGCAGTTCTTC. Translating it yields CASSVVERAYNEQFF. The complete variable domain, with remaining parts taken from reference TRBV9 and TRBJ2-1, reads DSGVTQTPKHLITATGQRVTLRCSPRSGDLSVYWYQQSLDQGLQFLIQYYNGEERAKGNILERFSAQQFPDLHSELNLSSLELGDSALYFCASSVVERAYNEQFFGPGTRLTVL.